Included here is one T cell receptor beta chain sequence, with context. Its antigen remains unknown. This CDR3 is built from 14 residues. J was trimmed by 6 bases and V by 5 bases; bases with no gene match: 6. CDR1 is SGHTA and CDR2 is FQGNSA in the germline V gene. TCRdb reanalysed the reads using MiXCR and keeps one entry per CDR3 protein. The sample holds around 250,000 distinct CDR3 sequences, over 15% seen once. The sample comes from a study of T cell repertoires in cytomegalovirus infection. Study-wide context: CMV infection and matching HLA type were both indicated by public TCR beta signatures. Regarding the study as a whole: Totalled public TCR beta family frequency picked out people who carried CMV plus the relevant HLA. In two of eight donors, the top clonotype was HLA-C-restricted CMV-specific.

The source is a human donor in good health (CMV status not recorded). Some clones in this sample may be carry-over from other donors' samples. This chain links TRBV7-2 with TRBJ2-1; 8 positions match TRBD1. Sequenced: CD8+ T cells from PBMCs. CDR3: CASSGRGRRNEQFF. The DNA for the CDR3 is TGTGCCAGCAGCGGCAGGGGGCGCCGCAATGAGCAGTTCTTC.